The T cell receptor (beta chain) described here comes from a study of technical replicates of blood from a few donors. Some clones are missing from TCRdb's copy, which holds only in-frame ones; the method was immunoSEQ multiplex PCR. The sample records tens of thousands of clones, over 95% being singletons. Trimming shortened V by 9 bases and J by 5 bases, and 14 bases separated the two germline ends. The germline V gene has CDR1 MDHEN and CDR2 SYDVKM. CDR3 size: 12 residues. The genes are TRBV28 and TRBJ2-7, with D tentatively TRBD1 (6 bases). This TCR came from a human donor in good health. Specimen: T cells isolated from PBMCs. The CDR3 here is CASRRDIHEQYF. DNA for the CDR3: TGTGCCAGTCGCCGGGACATCCACGAGCAGTACTTC.